Given below is one TCR beta chain in context. This entry is derived from a study of blood T cell repertoires in COVID-19. Cohort assignment relied on participant-reported clinical history. Before being deemed recovered, Cohort 3 donors had two negative PCRs, clearance, or symptom resolution. Assay used: immunoSEQ multiplex PCR; TCRdb lists only in-frame clones, some missing. In the table there are 310,000 or so clones, more than 75% of which are singletons. This CDR3 spans 13 amino acids. Germline-derived CDR1 and CDR2 are SGHTA and FQGTGA. V dropped 5 bases and J dropped 5; count of bases not matched to a gene: 4.

This sequence originates from a woman in her late teens or twenties who had recovered from COVID-19. Sequenced: PBMCs or T cells enriched from blood (not recorded which). The J gene is TRBJ1-2, the V gene TRBV7-3; 8 nucleotides align to TRBD1. CDR3 bases: TGTGCCAGCAGCACTGGACAGGGATATGGCTACACCTTC. Its translation: CASSTGQGYGYTF.